Below are 19 T cell receptor beta chains sequenced from a single sample in a study of OX40 agonist ivuxolimab in advanced cancers. Assay used: immunoSEQ multiplex PCR; TCRdb lists only in-frame clones, some missing. The sample holds 65,000 to 80,000 clones, roughly 92% seen once. Here the sequenced sample was CD4+ or CD8+ T cells sorted from blood, taken in a trial of the OX40 agonist ivuxolimab. The receptors here all came from an adult with an advanced solid tumor such as melanoma, head and neck, liver or kidney cancer.

The rearrangement joins TRBV6-5 to TRBJ2-7; tentative D call: TRBD2 (6 bases). The length of the CDR3 is 14 residues. The germline V and J ends were trimmed by 7 bases and 1 base, with 14 bases remaining between them. The germline CDR1 and CDR2 sequences are MNHEY and SVGAGI. CDR3 bases: TGTGCCAGCACGCCGGAACTAGCATCCTACGAGCAGTACTTC. Its protein is CASTPELASYEQYF.

The V gene is TRBV2, the J gene TRBJ1-3; D unclear. Trimming shortened V by 3 bases and J by 4 bases, and 13 bases separated the two germline ends. This CDR3 has 15 residues. Germline V gene sequence: CDR1 SNHLY, CDR2 FYNNEI. The CDR3 DNA follows: TGTGCCAGCAGTGACACTACGACTGGAGGAAACACCATATATTTT. Translation gives CASSDTTTGGNTIYF.

The rearrangement joins TRBV13 to TRBJ2-5; either TRBD1 or TRBD2 may fit D (6 bases each). The germline V gene encodes CDR1 PRHDT and CDR2 FYEKMQ (reference sequence). The CDR3 contains 15 residues. Trimming removed 4 bases from V and 5 bases from J, with 17 bases in between. Written as DNA, the CDR3 is TGTGCCAGCAGCTCTTGGGGGGCTGGGGCGGAGACCCAGTACTTC. The encoded protein is CASSSWGAGAETQYF.

This clone is a singleton in its sample. As DNA, the CDR3 is TGTGCCAGCAGTAACCCAGGGAGGGCGTCTGGGGCCAACGTCCTGACTTTC. Protein sequence: CASSNPGRASGANVLTF. The V gene is TRBV25-1, the J gene TRBJ2-6, with 7 bases aligning to TRBD2. The V and J ends lost 5 bases and 1 base, in that order; junction bases with no gene match: 8. CDR1 MGHDK and CDR2 SYGVNS come from the germline V gene. The CDR3 runs to 17 residues.

The rearrangement uses TRBV13 and TRBJ2-3; possible D gene TRBD1, 6 bases. V shed 5 bases and J shed 2 bases, with 17 bases lying between them. Germline V gene lookup returns CDR1 PRHDT and CDR2 FYEKMQ (reference sequence). This CDR3 comprises 16 residues. CDR3 DNA: TGTGCCAGCAGCGACCCTCAGGGGACCTCCACAGATACGCAGTATTTT. Its translation is CASSDPQGTSTDTQYF.

The genes are TRBV9 and TRBJ2-7, with D tentatively TRBD2 (6 bases). The length of the CDR3 is 14 residues. Germline V lookup: CDR1 SGDLS, CDR2 YYNGEE. The V and J ends lost 1 base and 1 base respectively, with 9 bases between them. The CDR3 here is CASSVTGGSYEQYF. CDR3 nucleotides: TGTGCCAGCAGCGTAACAGGAGGGTCCTACGAGCAGTACTTC. The entire variable domain, with the rest obtained from reference TRBV9 and TRBJ2-7, is as follows: DSGVTQTPKHLITATGQRVTLRCSPRSGDLSVYWYQQSLDQGLQFLIQYYNGEERAKGNILERFSAQQFPDLHSELNLSSLELGDSALYFCASSVTGGSYEQYFGPGTRLTVT.

The V gene is TRBV7-6, the J gene TRBJ2-3; possible D gene TRBD2, 6 bases. The CDR3 is made up of 15 amino acids. V was shortened by 5 bases and J by 0 bases, with 12 bases between the two germline ends. The germline V gene has CDR1 SGHVS and CDR2 FNYEAQ. The CDR3 coding sequence is TGTGCCAGCAGCCCGACTAGAACCAGCACAGATACGCAGTATTTT. Its protein is CASSPTRTSTDTQYF. Full variable domain (outside the CDR3, taken from reference TRBV7-6 and TRBJ2-3): GAGVSQSPRYKVTKRGQDVALRCDPISGHVSLYWYRQALGQGPEFLTYFNYEAQQDKSGLPNDRFSAERPEGSISTLTIQRTEQRDSAMYRCASSPTRTSTDTQYFGPGTRLTVL.

The chain carries TRBV30 and TRBJ1-3; D gene unclear. Trimming removed 2 bases from V and 0 bases from J, with 11 bases in between. The CDR3 is made up of 15 amino acids. From germline, CDR1 is GTSNPN and CDR2 SVGIG (reference sequence). CDR3 sequence (DNA): TGTGCCTGGAGTTGGGGAAATAGCTCTGGAAACACCATATATTTT. This gives the protein CAWSWGNSSGNTIYF.

The genes are TRBV5-1 and TRBJ1-1; D unresolved. Trimming cost V 4 bases and J 0 bases, with 10 bases left between them. CDR3 length: 14 residues. Germline CDR1 reads SGHRS; CDR2 reads YFSETQ. The CDR3 DNA reads TGCGCCAGCAGCACCGATTGGGTGAACACTGAAGCTTTCTTT. Residues: CASSTDWVNTEAFF.

The chain is built from TRBV4-1 and TRBJ2-7; 9 bases are shared with TRBD1. The CDR3 totals 13 residues. Germline-derived CDR1 and CDR2 are MGHRA and YSYEKL. The junction had 4 bases not matched to a gene; V was cut back by 4 bases and J by 6 bases. In nucleotides, the CDR3 is TGCGCCAGCAGCCGGGGACAGGGCGGCGAGCAGTACTTC. Encoded protein: CASSRGQGGEQYF.

The chain couples TRBV27 to TRBJ2-7; D is tentatively TRBD1 or TRBD2 (5 bases each). V was shortened by 4 bases and J by 6 bases, with 10 bases between the two germline ends. The germline CDR1 and CDR2 sequences are MNHEY and SMNVEV (reference sequence). This CDR3 spans 12 amino acids. The CDR3 nucleotides are TGTGCCAGCAGTTATAGGGGAGCCGAGCAGTACTTC. It translates to CASSYRGAEQYF.

The chain couples TRBV6-5 to TRBJ1-2; D is unresolved. Trimming removed 4 bases at V and 0 bases at J, with 6 bases between. Germline values: CDR1 MNHEY, CDR2 SVGAGI. The CDR3 loop spans 13 amino acids. This CDR3 is CASSSIANYGYTF. CDR3 coding DNA: TGTGCCAGCAGTTCTATCGCTAACTATGGCTACACCTTC.

This sequence joins TRBV5-6 and TRBJ1-4; D uncertain. This CDR3 region has 13 residues. V gave up 0 bases and J gave up 7 bases, with 7 bases separating them. Germline lookup yields CDR1 SGHDT and CDR2 YYEEEE. Here the CDR3 reads CASSLGGSEKLFF. Here the CDR3 DNA reads TGTGCCAGCAGCTTGGGTGGGAGTGAAAAACTGTTTTTT.

The rearrangement links TRBV11-2 to TRBJ1-1, with 9 bases matching TRBD1. Trimming at V came to 6 bases and at J to 11 bases, leaving 28 bases not matched to a gene. Germline lookup yields CDR1 SGHAT and CDR2 FQNNGV. The CDR3 totals 19 residues. The CDR3 DNA reads as TGTGCCAGCAGTCCAACCTGGAGGGGACAGGGAACATCCGAAGCAAGGGCTTTCTTT. This gives the protein CASSPTWRGQGTSEARAFF.

The chain is built from TRBV13 and TRBJ2-5; the D is unclear. Germline V gives CDR1 PRHDT, CDR2 FYEKMQ (reference sequence). The CDR3 runs to 14 residues. V shed 1 base and J shed 5 bases, with 11 bases lying between them. CDR3 bases: TGTGCCAGCAGCTTAGAGTCAGTAGGGGAGACCCAGTACTTC. Translation: CASSLESVGETQYF.

This clone has a single count. V and J are TRBV12-2 and TRBJ2-3; TRBD2, as called in the table, went unchecked against the DNA. TRBV12-2 is annotated as a pseudogene. This CDR3 has 13 amino acids. The chain's CDR3 is CASRLRGPDTQYF. The CDR3 bases are TGTGCAAGTCGCCTCCGGGGTCCAGATACGCAGTATTTT.

This chain links TRBV6-1 with TRBJ2-4, with TRBD1 matching over 9 bases. The ends lost 1 base at V and 0 bases at J; junction bases unmatched: 10. Germline CDR1 reads MNHNS; CDR2 reads SASEGT. This CDR3 comprises 19 residues. The CDR3: CASSEGTGDSYLAKNIQYF. DNA for the CDR3: TGTGCCAGCAGTGAAGGGACAGGGGATTCGTACCTAGCCAAAAACATTCAGTACTTC.

This rearrangement joins TRBV10-3 to TRBJ2-1; D remains ambiguous. Germline assignment: CDR1 ENHRY and CDR2 SYGVKD. The CDR3 covers 13 residues. V lost 0 bases, J lost 9 bases, and 9 bases lay in between. CDR3 sequence (DNA): TGTGCCATCAGTGAGTCGAACTCCGGTGAGCAGTTCTTC. Translating gives CAISESNSGEQFF.

This clone was picked up one time. The chain uses TRBV27 and TRBJ2-7, with 7 bases matching TRBD2. Germline CDR1 MNHEY, CDR2 SMNVEV (reference sequence). This CDR3 is 14 amino acids long. The J segment lost 3 bases and the V segment lost 2 bases, leaving 4 bases of the junction unmatched. In nucleotides, the CDR3 is TGTGCCAGCAGTTTAGCGGGGGACCACTACGAGCAGTACTTC. Translated: CASSLAGDHYEQYF.